A selection of T cell receptor beta chains follows, all from one sample in a study of cytomegalovirus exposure and HLA in healthy donors. Clones were sequenced by immunoSEQ multiplex PCR, and TCRdb holds only the in-frame ones, with some missing. The table lists approximately 220,000 clones, roughly 75% of them singletons. The sequenced sample consisted of PBMCs. The receptor set was obtained from a woman aged 30 to 39 in good health and CMV-seronegative. CDR3s include the opening cysteine and the closing phenylalanine or tryptophan. A D gene is named only where the DNA matches it firmly. Clone size is not always given. Where it is, it says once, few, many or a class for expanded clones.

clone size | D gene | J gene | V gene | CDR3 DNA | CDR3 protein
- | - | TRBJ2-3 | TRBV7-8 | TGTGCCAGCAGCTCACCACAGGGCTATAACACAGATACGCAGTATTTT | CASSSPQGYNTDTQYF
once | - | TRBJ1-6 | TRBV5-6 | TGTGCCAGCAGCTTGAGACAGTTACCTAATTCACCCCTCCACTTT | CASSLRQLPNSPLHF
once | - | TRBJ2-1 | TRBV7-2 | TGTGCCAGCAGCTTAGCGCCGAGGAATGAGCAGTTCTTC | CASSLAPRNEQFF
- | - | TRBJ2-2 | TRBV9 | TGTGCCAGCAGCGTAGCGGGTAGCGGGAACACCGGGGAGCTGTTTTTT | CASSVAGSGNTGELFF
- | TRBD1 | TRBJ1-2 | TRBV27 | TGTGCCAGCAGTTCCCAAACAGGGGATTATGGCTACACCTTC | CASSSQTGDYGYTF
- | - | TRBJ2-5 | TRBV2 | TGTGCCAGCAGTGAGCGGCAGGGCCAAGAGACCCAGTACTTC | CASSERQGQETQYF
- | TRBD1 | TRBJ1-2 | TRBV6-6 | TGTGCCAGCAGTTACCTACAGGGGTATGGCTACACCTTC | CASSYLQGYGYTF
- | TRBD1 | TRBJ2-7 | TRBV25-1 | TGTGCCAGCAGTGATAGCGGGACAGGGGACTACGAGCAGTACTTC | CASSDSGTGDYEQYF
- | - | TRBJ2-1 | TRBV15 | TGTGCCACCAGCCCCTCGTTACTTAAAGAGGCCCAGTTCTTC | CATSPSLLKEAQFF
- | - | TRBJ1-1 | TRBV5-1 | TGCGCCAGCAGGCGCGGACAGAACACTGAAGCTTTCTTT | CASRRGQNTEAFF
- | - | TRBJ1-2 | TRBV5-4 | TGTGCCAGCAGCGCTGAACTATTCAACTATGGCTACACCTTC | CASSAELFNYGYTF
- | TRBD2 | TRBJ2-3 | TRBV11-3 | TGTGCCAGCAGCTTCCGGACTAGCGGGGATGATACGCAGTATTTT | CASSFRTSGDDTQYF
- | - | TRBJ1-4 | TRBV7-9 | TGTGCCAGCAGCCCCGAGGGGGGGTACGTTGAAAAACTGTTTTTT | CASSPEGGYVEKLFF
- | - | TRBJ2-3 | TRBV15 | TGTGCCACCAGCAGTGGAGCAGCCACAGATACGCAGTATTTT | CATSSGAATDTQYF
few | TRBD2 | TRBJ2-2 | TRBV4-2 | TGTGCCAGCAGCCAAGCGATAAGGTTGGGGGAGGGCACGAACACCGGGGAGCTGTTTTTT | CASSQAIRLGEGTNTGELFF
- | - | TRBJ2-5 | TRBV4-1 | TGCGCCAGCAGCCAAGTGCCCCCCCTTGAGGGGGTCAGAGAGACCCAGTACTTC | CASSQVPPLEGVRETQYF
few | - | TRBJ2-1 | TRBV4-1 | TGCGCCAGCAGCCAAGATCTGTCCCCCTACAATGAGCAGTTCTTC | CASSQDLSPYNEQFF
- | TRBD2 | TRBJ2-3 | TRBV7-6 | TGTGCCAGCAGCTCCTCCACTTCACTAGCGGGGGGCTCCACAGATACGCAGTATTTT | CASSSSTSLAGGSTDTQYF
once | - | TRBJ2-1 | TRBV11-3 | TGTGCCAGCAGTAAAACCCAGGGGGCGGGAGTGAGGGTTGAGCAGTTCTTC | CASSKTQGAGVRVEQFF
- | TRBD1 | TRBJ2-4 | TRBV2 | TGTGCCAGCAGTGTAGACTTAACAGGGGGGAATCTTCTAGCCAAAAACATTCAGTACTTC | CASSVDLTGGNLLAKNIQYF
few | - | TRBJ2-5 | TRBV27 | TGTGCCAGCAGTTTGGCTCGAGGGGGGTTCGGGACAGACCACCAAGAGACCCAGTACTTC | CASSLARGGFGTDHQETQYF
- | - | TRBJ2-1 | TRBV6-5 | TGTGCCAGCAGCCCCGGGAGCGCCTACAATGAGCAGTTCTTC | CASSPGSAYNEQFF
- | TRBD2 | TRBJ2-3 | TRBV5-1 | TGCGCCAGCAGCTGGGGACTAGCGGGAAGCACAGATACGCAGTATTTT | CASSWGLAGSTDTQYF
- | TRBD1 | TRBJ1-4 | TRBV9 | TGTGCCAGCAGCGTAACAGGGGGGCGTGAAAAACTGTTTTTT | CASSVTGGREKLFF
- | - | TRBJ1-2 | TRBV6-1 | TGTGCCAGCACCCGACGGGACTATGGCTACACCTTC | CASTRRDYGYTF
few | TRBD1 | TRBJ1-1 | TRBV2 | TGTGCCAGCAGCCAACGCACAGGGGCCACTGAAGCTTTCTTT | CASSQRTGATEAFF
- | - | TRBJ2-1 | TRBV7-8 | TGTGCCAGCAGACCCGAACCCGTGAGCTCCTACAATGAGCAGTTCTTC | CASRPEPVSSYNEQFF
- | TRBD2 | TRBJ2-3 | TRBV10-3 | TGTGCCATCAGTGAGTCGACCGCTAGCGGGGTTACAGATACGCAGTATTTT | CAISESTASGVTDTQYF
- | TRBD1 | TRBJ1-1 | TRBV7-9 | TGTGCCAGCAGCCCGCGGACAGGGGGAACTGAAGCTTTCTTT | CASSPRTGGTEAFF
- | - | TRBJ2-5 | TRBV5-8 | TGTGCCAGCAGCTTAGGAGGGTTCCAAGAGACCCAGTACTTC | CASSLGGFQETQYF
- | - | TRBJ2-7 | TRBV6-5 | TGTGCCAGCAGTTACGTCGAAAGGAGCTCCTACGAGCAGTACTTC | CASSYVERSSYEQYF
- | - | TRBJ2-3 | TRBV6-5 | TGTGCCAGCTTAGGGGTCGGAGATACGCAGTATTTT | CASLGVGDTQYF
- | - | TRBJ1-4 | TRBV30 | TGTGCCTGGAGTGCGGACAGTTTCGAAAAACTGTTTTTT | CAWSADSFEKLFF
- | TRBD1 | TRBJ1-1 | TRBV6-6 | TGTGCCAGCAGTTCTTACGGACAGGGGTGGAACACTGAAGCTTTCTTT | CASSSYGQGWNTEAFF
- | TRBD2 | TRBJ2-7 | TRBV7-6 | TGTGCCAGCAGCTTAGCCGTAGAACTAGCGGCCTACGAGCAGTACTTC | CASSLAVELAAYEQYF
- | - | TRBJ1-1 | TRBV6-1 | TGTGCCAGCAGTGCCATTGGGGCTTATACGATGAACACTGAAGCTTTCTTT | CASSAIGAYTMNTEAFF
- | - | TRBJ1-1 | TRBV5-6 | TGTGCCAGCAGCTTGTTTTCGCCAGGGGTGGTCCACACTGAAGCTTTCTTT | CASSLFSPGVVHTEAFF
once | - | TRBJ1-5 | TRBV27 | TGTGCCAGCAGCCTTACAGGGACGGGTCAGCCCCAGCATTTT | CASSLTGTGQPQHF
- | - | TRBJ1-6 | TRBV2 | TGTGCCAGCAGTGCGGGACAAATTTCACCCCTCCACTTT | CASSAGQISPLHF
once | TRBD1 | TRBJ1-5 | TRBV2 | TGTGCCAGCAGTTTGGACAGGGGGTATCAGCCCCAGCATTTT | CASSLDRGYQPQHF
- | TRBD1 | TRBJ2-7 | TRBV15 | TGTGCCACCAGCAGAGAGACAGGGGGGTACGAGCAGTACTTC | CATSRETGGYEQYF
- | - | TRBJ1-1 | TRBV18 | TGTGCCAGCTCACCCGGAAGCGAAAACACTGAAGCTTTCTTT | CASSPGSENTEAFF
- | TRBD1 | TRBJ1-2 | TRBV27 | TGTGCCAGCAGTCCCCGCCGGACAGGGGGCGACTATGGCTACACCTTC | CASSPRRTGGDYGYTF
- | - | TRBJ1-5 | TRBV10-2 | TGCGCCAGCAAAATGGACACTTATCAGCCCCAGCATTTT | CASKMDTYQPQHF
- | - | TRBJ2-7 | TRBV5-1 | TGCGCCAGCAGCTTGGTTGGCCTTACCTACGAGCAGTACTTC | CASSLVGLTYEQYF
- | TRBD1 | TRBJ1-5 | TRBV30 | TGTGCCTGGGGGGACAGTTTCAATCAGCCCCAGCATTTT | CAWGDSFNQPQHF
- | - | TRBJ2-1 | TRBV7-9 | TGTGCCAGCAGCCCTGGACTTAGTGAGCAGTTCTTC | CASSPGLSEQFF
- | TRBD1 | TRBJ1-4 | TRBV23-1 | TGCGCCAGCAGTCAAGCTGGGACAGCTAGAGTGGGATTGTTTTTT | CASSQAGTARVGLFF
- | - | TRBJ2-3 | TRBV18 | TGTGCCAGCTCCCCACAGGGAGCTAGCACAGATACGCAGTATTTT | CASSPQGASTDTQYF